The entry below gives a single T cell receptor beta chain sequence along with its context. The source of the sample is a study of blood T cell repertoires in COVID-19. Germline trimming cut 4 bases from V and 0 bases from J; bases unmatched to any gene: 8. CDR1 and CDR2 (germline): SGHRS, YFSETQ. The CDR3 sequence is 16 residues long. Original processing notes: Reference gene primer amplification in the assay estimated nucleated cell counts. Using immunoSEQ multiplex PCR, the repertoire was profiled, and TCRdb retains in-frame clones only, with some absent. V and J calls plus clone size are reproduced from that table; the DNA served to infer D and trimming. Of some 200,000 clones in the sample, 86% were seen once.

The receptor comes from a woman aged 45-60 years with acute or convalescent COVID-19. V usage is TRBV5-1 and J usage is TRBJ1-1; 8 nucleotides align to TRBD1. Sequencing was performed on peripheral blood. CDR3 nucleotide sequence: TGCGCCAGCAGCACGGGGACAGGTAAAATGAACACTGAAGCTTTCTTT. This codes for CASSTGTGKMNTEAFF.